Given below is one T cell receptor (beta chain) in context. Its antigen is not known. The record originates from a study of T cells in Graves' hyperthyroidism and ophthalmopathy. Study-wide background: Staff took peripheral blood when the initial diagnosis was made, before any treatment began.

Whole-study results and caveats: Blood also carried most thyroid clonotypes expanded above 0.001.

The CDR3 extends over 16 amino acids. V was pared by 6 bases and J by 4 bases, with 19 bases between. Per the germline V gene, CDR1 is MDHEN and CDR2 is SYDVKM. Over 18 months, lack of ophthalmopathy progression marked Graves' hyperthyroidism as stable. Fresh peripheral blood, approximately 9.6 ml, yielded the PBMCs. It was RNA transcripts that yielded the amplified TCR beta CDR3 regions. First-round RT-PCR of the TCR CDR3 relied on the HTBI primer set. In TCRdb, the multiplex PCR reads were re-called with MiXCR into one record per CDR3 protein. The table lists about 690,000 distinct CDR3 sequences, 17% of them singletons, with about 16% in the top ten.

The sequenced material came from blood. The chain employs TRBV28 and TRBJ1-5; D possibly corresponds to TRBD1 (5 bases). The sequence was obtained from a middle-aged man with Graves' hyperthyroidism. DNA for the CDR3: TGTGCCAGCAGCCGTCCCCAGGGAAAGGGGAATCAGCCCCAGCATTTT. It specifies CASSRPQGKGNQPQHF.